This T cell receptor beta chain comes out of a study of T cells after yellow fever vaccination. This clonotype has just a few counts. Trimming at V came to 2 bases and at J to 4 bases, leaving 10 bases not matched to a gene. CDR1 is SGHRS and CDR2 is YFSETQ in the germline V gene. The CDR3 is 17 amino acids. TCRdb processed the 5' RACE reads anew with MiXCR; each CDR3 protein has one entry. The table includes fewer than 400,000 distinct CDR3 sequences, about 10% detected once. The sample in question was CD4+ T cells sorted from PBMCs, obtained 45 days after the yellow fever booster vaccination. This clonotype was sampled from a man aged 18 to 35 who received the YFV17D yellow fever vaccine. The V gene is TRBV5-1, the J gene TRBJ2-1, with TRBD2 matching 9 bases. This CDR3 is CASSLWPSGTRYNEQFF. DNA of the CDR3: TGCGCCAGCAGCTTATGGCCTAGCGGGACACGATACAATGAGCAGTTCTTC.